A selection of T cell receptor beta chains follows, all from one sample in a study of cytomegalovirus exposure and HLA in healthy donors. The protocol was immunoSEQ multiplex PCR, while the TCRdb copy is restricted to in-frame clones and leaves out a portion. This sample has 76,000 or so clones, with about 94% found just once. The sample taken for sequencing was PBMCs. The receptors originated from a young woman in good health and CMV-seronegative. The CDR3 runs from the conserved cysteine through the conserved F or W. Each record gives: J gene, V gene, CDR3 protein.

j_gene: TRBJ2-1
v_gene: TRBV15
CDR3aa: CATSRAGGSYNEQFF

j_gene: TRBJ2-7
v_gene: TRBV5-4
CDR3aa: CASSLTSGSVEQYF

j_gene: TRBJ2-7
v_gene: TRBV27
CDR3aa: CASSLHLGRAFEQYF

j_gene: TRBJ1-4
v_gene: TRBV14
CDR3aa: CASSRPMDRGWGKLFF

j_gene: TRBJ1-3
v_gene: TRBV4-1
CDR3aa: CASSRILSSGNTIYF

j_gene: TRBJ2-1
v_gene: TRBV19
CDR3aa: CASSVTGSVEQFF

j_gene: TRBJ1-1
v_gene: TRBV10-2
CDR3aa: CASRDEQGMNTEAFF

j_gene: TRBJ2-5
v_gene: TRBV4-3
CDR3aa: CASSQEGLAGGQETQYF

j_gene: TRBJ2-7
v_gene: TRBV6-1
CDR3aa: CASSETGENYEQYF

j_gene: TRBJ2-7
v_gene: TRBV6-5
CDR3aa: CASSRTSGVYEQYF

j_gene: TRBJ1-5
v_gene: TRBV6-5
CDR3aa: CASSYSAGGNQPQHF

j_gene: TRBJ2-3
v_gene: TRBV4-1
CDR3aa: CASSQRGPAASTDTQYF

j_gene: TRBJ2-7
v_gene: TRBV6-1
CDR3aa: CASSERQGGSAEQYF

j_gene: TRBJ1-5
v_gene: TRBV4-3
CDR3aa: CASSQDFAREYQPQHF